This is a list of T cell receptor beta chains from one sample in a study of human T cells and chemical hapten exposure. TCRdb processed the RACE reads anew with MiXCR; each CDR3 protein has one entry. Of about 300,000 distinct CDR3 sequences listed, roughly 6% were seen once; the top ten hold under 9.5%. The material sequenced was whole blood, taken in connection with sensitization to the hapten diphenylcyclopropenone (DPC). These receptors originate from a woman aged 18-29 years with alopecia areata. Some clones in this sample may be carry-over from other donors' samples. Each CDR3 is given with its conserved first and last residue. D genes are given only for firm matches. Clone size is stated in some rows and not others, as once, few, many or a class when expanded.

>many|TRBJ1-5|-|TRBV5-1
TGCGCCAGCAGCTTGGGGACGGATCAGCCCCAGCATTTT
CASSLGTDQPQHF
>many|TRBJ2-7|-|TRBV20-1
TGCAGTGCTAAGAGACATACTTCCTACGAGCAGTACTTC
CSAKRHTSYEQYF
>few|TRBJ1-1|TRBD1|TRBV28
TGTGCCAGCAGTATTCCGCGACAGGGCCCTGAAGCTTTCTTT
CASSIPRQGPEAFF
>many|TRBJ2-2|TRBD2|TRBV7-7
TGTGCTAGCAGCTTAACTAGCGGGGCCGGGGAGCTGTTTTTT
CASSLTSGAGELFF
>-|TRBJ2-3|TRBD2|TRBV7-8
TGTGCCAGCAGCCCCCGACTAGCGGGGGAAATCACAGATACGCAGTATTTT
CASSPRLAGEITDTQYF
>few|TRBJ2-3|-|TRBV5-6
TGTGCCAGCAGCTTCGATGGGGGCGGGACAGATACGCAGTATTTT
CASSFDGGGTDTQYF
>-|TRBJ1-1|TRBD1|TRBV6-5
TGTGCCAGCAGTTCGATCCCCGGGACAGGGGAAGCTTTCTTT
CASSSIPGTGEAFF
>few|TRBJ1-3|-|TRBV4-3
TGCGCCAGCAGCCAAGAGTGGTACCGCTCTGGAAACACCATATATTTT
CASSQEWYRSGNTIYF
>-|TRBJ2-1|-|TRBV20-1
TGCAGTGCGAGAGGGACTGGGGATTACAATGAGCAGTTCTTC
CSARGTGDYNEQFF
>-|TRBJ1-5|-|TRBV3-1
TGTGCCAGCAGCCAAGACCAGGGTGGCAATCAGCCCCAGCATTTT
CASSQDQGGNQPQHF
>few|TRBJ2-7|TRBD2|TRBV24-1
TGTGCCACCAGCGAGGGAGGGCCCCCGGACGAGCAGTACTTC
CATSEGGPPDEQYF
>-|TRBJ1-1|-|TRBV6-2/TRBV6-3
TGTGCCAGCAGAGAGGGGGGTAGAAACACTGAAGCTTTCTTT
CASREGGRNTEAFF
>-|TRBJ1-1|-|TRBV20-1
TGCAGTGCCCCCTCCCAGCCTAAGAGTGAAGCTTTCTTT
CSAPSQPKSEAFF
>many|TRBJ1-1|-|TRBV6-5
TGTGCCAGCAGTTACGGGAGGCGGACGGGGAACACTGAAGCTTTCTTT
CASSYGRRTGNTEAFF
>many|TRBJ2-6|-|TRBV9
TGTGCCAGCAGCGTAGGGACGATCTCTGGGGCCAACGTCCTGACTTTC
CASSVGTISGANVLTF
>-|TRBJ1-6|-|TRBV16
TGTGCCAGCAGCCAAGGGACGGCAATCTATAATTCACCCCTCCACTTT
CASSQGTAIYNSPLHF